This section outlines one TCR beta chain sequence together with its context. Its antigen is not known. Germline trimming cut 5 bases from V and 3 bases from J; bases unmatched to any gene: 8. This CDR3 has 15 residues. Looked up from germline, CDR1 is SEHNR and CDR2 is FQNEAQ (reference sequence). This entry is derived from a study of shared clonotypes between healthy human individuals. Study-wide points: Unshared clonotypes carried lower generation probabilities than those common to all four donors. Having only a few donors restricted how much genetic and exposure-history diversity was captured.

Naive CD8 cells lacked CD45RO and underwent positive selection for CCR7, leaving out terminally differentiated effector memory CD45RA+ cells. Assay: immunoSEQ multiplex PCR; the TCRdb copy retains only in-frame clones and omits some. The repertoire holds hundreds of thousands of clones, just over 95% seen once, with about 0.21% in the top ten. Sequencing input: naive CD8+ T cells sorted from blood. This TCR derives from a man younger than 45 in good health. The chain recombines TRBV7-9 with TRBJ2-7; 9 bases are shared with TRBD1. The CDR3 sequence: CASSDRQGDVYEQYF. The CDR3 region has the DNA TGTGCCAGCAGCGACCGACAGGGGGACGTCTACGAGCAGTACTTC.